These 10 T cell receptor beta chains were all obtained from the same sample, sequenced in a study of PD-L1 blockade in urothelial cancer. The protocol was immunoSEQ multiplex PCR, while the TCRdb copy is restricted to in-frame clones and leaves out a portion. The sample has 15,000 to 20,000 clones, roughly 90% seen once. Source: PBMCs, taken around atezolizumab (anti-PD-L1) treatment. The receptors come from a man in his forties or fifties with urothelial cancer.

The V call is TRBV7-9, the J call TRBJ2-7; TRBD1 aligns across 9 bases. This CDR3 comprises 15 residues. V lost 5 bases to trimming and J lost 5 bases; unmatched junction nucleotides: 10. The V gene's germline CDR1 is SEHNR and CDR2 FQNEAQ (reference sequence). The CDR3 DNA reads TGTGCCAGCAGCCTATGGGCTACAGGGGGCGACGAGCAGTACTTC. Translation: CASSLWATGGDEQYF.

The chain uses TRBV19 and TRBJ1-4; 7 bases agree with TRBD1. Germline assignment: CDR1 LNHDA and CDR2 SQIVND (reference sequence). The CDR3 has 12 residues. The trim removed 3 bases at V and 11 bases at J, leaving 3 bases unmatched. CDR3 DNA sequence: TGTGCCAGTAGTATCGGGACAGCTAAACTGTTTTTT. Protein: CASSIGTAKLFF. The full variable domain, in which reference TRBV19 and TRBJ1-4 provide the parts outside the CDR3, is DGGITQSPKYLFRKEGQNVTLSCEQNLNHDAMYWYRQDPGQGLRLIYYSQIVNDFQKGDIAEGYSVSREKKESFPLTVTSAQKNPTAFYLCASSIGTAKLFFGSGTQLSVL.

This chain joins TRBV7-2 and TRBJ2-6; TRBD1 aligns across 11 bases. The V segment lost 4 bases and the J segment 0 bases; nucleotides outside the gene matches: 8. The CDR3 is 19 amino acids. Germline V CDR1 and CDR2: SGHTA, FQGNSA. The CDR3 DNA reads as TGTGCCAGCAGCTCCACGGTCGGGACAGGGGGCTCTGGGGCCAACGTCCTGACTTTC. The encoded protein is CASSSTVGTGGSGANVLTF.

The rearrangement links TRBV6-5 to TRBJ2-7; 14 bases fit TRBD2. Germline loops: CDR1 MNHEY, CDR2 SVGAGI. This CDR3 is built from 14 residues. After removal of 6 bases from V and 5 bases from J, the junction contained 3 bases not matched to a gene. CDR3 coding DNA: TGTGCCAGCAGGACTAGCGGGAGGGCCGACGAGCAGTACTTC. Amino acids: CASRTSGRADEQYF.

The genes are TRBV19 and TRBJ2-5; D might be TRBD2 (6 bases). Trimming took off 1 base at V and 0 bases at J, with 9 bases between the two ends. The V gene's germline CDR1 is LNHDA and CDR2 SQIVND (reference sequence). This CDR3 region has 15 residues. The CDR3 region is CASSIGGMNQETQYF. The DNA for the CDR3 is TGTGCCAGTAGTATAGGCGGGATGAACCAAGAGACCCAGTACTTC.

The chain recombines TRBV29-1 with TRBJ2-7, with 9 bases lining up with TRBD2. Losses at the gene ends were 5 bases for V and 4 bases for J; bases not matched to a gene: 3. Germline V lookup: CDR1 SQVTM, CDR2 ANQGSEA. The CDR3 contains 12 residues. The CDR3 DNA follows: TGCAGCGTTCTAGCGGGACCGTACGAGCAGTACTTC. Its protein is CSVLAGPYEQYF.

This rearrangement joins TRBV29-1 to TRBJ2-7, with D tentatively TRBD2 (5 bases). Germline CDR1 reads SQVTM; CDR2 reads ANQGSEA. Trimming removed 6 bases from V and 2 bases from J, with 17 bases in between. The CDR3 is made up of 14 amino acids. The CDR3 spells CSVSNRGSAYEQYF. The DNA of the CDR3 is TGCAGCGTGAGCAACCGGGGTTCAGCCTACGAGCAGTACTTC.

The V gene is TRBV30, the J gene TRBJ1-4; tentative D call: TRBD1 (6 bases). This CDR3 contains 12 residues. The V end was cut by 8 bases, the J end by 9 bases, with 16 bases between. Germline loops: CDR1 GTSNPN, CDR2 SVGIG (reference sequence). The CDR3 DNA reads as TGTGCCCTGGGACAAGCCATGAAAAAACTGTTTTTT. Translating it yields CALGQAMKKLFF.

The chain uses TRBV20-1 and TRBJ2-3; no reliable D call. The CDR3 spans 11 residues. CDR1 is DFQATT and CDR2 is SNEGSKA in the germline V gene (reference sequence). Trimming shortened V by 5 bases and J by 2 bases, and 5 bases separated the two germline ends. The CDR3: CSAPHTDTQYF. Here the CDR3 DNA reads TGCAGTGCTCCCCACACAGATACGCAGTATTTT.

There are a few counts of this clone. The rearrangement uses TRBV12-5 and TRBJ1-4, with unresolved D. The length of the CDR3 is 19 residues. Germline CDR1 is LGHNT and CDR2 is FRNRAP. Trimming took off 4 bases at V and 4 bases at J, with 25 bases between the two ends. CDR3 nucleotide sequence: TGTGCTAGTGGTTCCCGAGGTGGTGGGTCAGCATGGATTAATGAAAAACTGTTTTTT. Protein sequence: CASGSRGGGSAWINEKLFF.